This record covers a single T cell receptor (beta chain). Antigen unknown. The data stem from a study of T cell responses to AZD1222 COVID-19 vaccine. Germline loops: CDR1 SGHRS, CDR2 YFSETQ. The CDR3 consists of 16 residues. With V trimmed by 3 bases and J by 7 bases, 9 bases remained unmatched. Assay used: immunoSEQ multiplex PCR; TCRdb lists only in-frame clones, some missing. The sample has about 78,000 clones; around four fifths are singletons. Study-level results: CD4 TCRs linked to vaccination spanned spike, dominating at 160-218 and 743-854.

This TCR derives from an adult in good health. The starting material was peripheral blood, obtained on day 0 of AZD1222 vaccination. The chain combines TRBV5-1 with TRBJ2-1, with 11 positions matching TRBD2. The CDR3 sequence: CASSWWPGLAENEQFF. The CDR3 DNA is TGCGCCAGCAGCTGGTGGCCGGGACTAGCGGAGAATGAGCAGTTCTTC.